The T cell receptor beta chain described here comes from a study of STAT3 mutations in large granular lymphocyte leukemia. In the study overall: Roughly half of the longitudinally sequenced T-LGLL patients carried detectable canonical activating STAT3 mutations. Overall study findings and caveats: Suggested: STAT3 mutation was not the ancestral event for these clonal expansions. Every T-cell large granular lymphocyte leukemia patient had at least one immunodominant TCR beta clonotype.

The data were produced by immunoSEQ multiplex PCR, yet TCRdb's version contains in-frame clones alone and is incomplete. The table lists 13,000 or so clones, 80% to 90% of them singletons. Trimming pared 5 bases from V and 0 bases from J, leaving 8 bases between. The germline CDR1 and CDR2 sequences are SQVTM and ANQGSEA. The CDR3 has 13 amino acids. About this clone: Its target is unknown.

The chain couples TRBV29-1 to TRBJ2-4, with D uncertain. The material sequenced was PBMCs. The clonotype comes from a human donor with T large granular lymphocyte leukemia. Some clones in this sample may be carry-over from other donors' samples. The chain's CDR3 is CSVLILAKNIQYF. The CDR3 coding sequence is TGCAGCGTTCTAATACTAGCCAAAAACATTCAGTACTTC.